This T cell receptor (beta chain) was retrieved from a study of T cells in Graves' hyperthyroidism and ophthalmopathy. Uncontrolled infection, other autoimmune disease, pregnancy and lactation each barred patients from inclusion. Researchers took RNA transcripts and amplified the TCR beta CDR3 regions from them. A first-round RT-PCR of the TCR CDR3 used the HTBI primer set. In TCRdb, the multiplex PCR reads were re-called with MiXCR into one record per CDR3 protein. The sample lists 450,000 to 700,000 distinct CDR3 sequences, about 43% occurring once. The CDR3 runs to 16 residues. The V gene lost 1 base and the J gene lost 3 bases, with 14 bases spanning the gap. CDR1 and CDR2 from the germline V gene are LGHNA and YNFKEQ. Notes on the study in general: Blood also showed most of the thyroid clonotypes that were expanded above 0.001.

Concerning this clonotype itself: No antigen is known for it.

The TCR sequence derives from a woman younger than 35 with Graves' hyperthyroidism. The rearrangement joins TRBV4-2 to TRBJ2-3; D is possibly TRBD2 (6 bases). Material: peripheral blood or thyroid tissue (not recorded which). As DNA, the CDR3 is TGTGCCAGCAGCCAAGTGAGCGGGCAAATTACAGATACGCAGTATTTT. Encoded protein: CASSQVSGQITDTQYF.